Listed here are 18 T cell receptor beta chains from one sample, sequenced in a study of cytomegalovirus exposure and HLA in healthy donors. Assay used: immunoSEQ multiplex PCR; TCRdb lists only in-frame clones, some missing. The sample holds some 170,000 clones, approximately 87% seen once. Sequenced: PBMCs. These TCRs come from a woman in her 30s in good health and CMV-seronegative.

This rearrangement joins TRBV27 to TRBJ1-1; TRBD1 agrees at 7 bases. J lost 3 bases, V lost 5 bases, and 9 bases had no gene match. Germline V gene sequence: CDR1 MNHEY, CDR2 SMNVEV (reference sequence). The CDR3 totals 15 residues. CDR3 in amino acids: CASSGETGTDTEAFF. CDR3 nucleotides: TGTGCCAGCAGTGGGGAGACCGGGACAGACACTGAAGCTTTCTTT.

This rearrangement joins TRBV6-5 to TRBJ2-7; D is possibly TRBD1 (6 bases). This CDR3 spans 14 amino acids. Trimming stripped 5 bases from V and 2 bases from J, with 13 bases between. Looked up from germline, CDR1 is MNHEY and CDR2 is SVGAGI. The CDR3: CASSAGTQTYEQYF. CDR3 coding DNA: TGTGCCAGCAGTGCCGGGACACAGACCTACGAGCAGTACTTC.

This sequence joins TRBV6-5 and TRBJ2-1, with 11 positions matching TRBD2. The length of the CDR3 is 14 residues. Losses at the gene ends were 5 bases for V and 10 bases for J; bases not matched to a gene: 7. In germline, CDR1 is MNHEY, CDR2 SVGAGI. The CDR3 spells CASSRSGGAREQFF. CDR3 DNA: TGTGCCAGCAGTCGTAGCGGGGGGGCCAGAGAGCAGTTCTTC.

The chain employs TRBV4-1 and TRBJ2-7, with 8 bases identical to TRBD1. V lost 1 base to trimming and J lost 2 bases; unmatched junction nucleotides: 7. The CDR3 runs to 16 residues. Per germline, CDR1 MGHRA and CDR2 YSYEKL. For the CDR3, the DNA is TGCGCCAGCAGCCAAGTCGGTGGACAGGGTACCTACGAGCAGTACTTC. Translating it yields CASSQVGGQGTYEQYF.

In this sample, this clone turned up a few times. The CDR3: CASCRELHTGELFF. CDR3 coding DNA: TGCGCCAGCTGCAGGGAATTACACACCGGGGAGCTGTTTTTT. This chain links TRBV10-1 with TRBJ2-2, with D perhaps matching TRBD1 (5 bases). Germline assignment: CDR1 WNHNN and CDR2 SYGVQD (reference sequence). This CDR3 has 14 residues. Between the trimmed V and J ends, which lost 8 bases and 3 bases, there was a span of 13 bases.

The chain recombines TRBV11-2 with TRBJ2-5; 7 nucleotides match TRBD1. Per germline, CDR1 SGHAT and CDR2 FQNNGV. V lost 5 bases, J lost 5 bases, and 14 bases stayed unmatched. This CDR3 has 16 amino acids. In nucleotides, the CDR3 is TGTGCCAGCAGCACGCCACTTACAGGGGAGCTTGAGACCCAGTACTTC. Protein: CASSTPLTGELETQYF.

V and J are TRBV5-4 and TRBJ2-1; D gene ambiguous. The germline CDR1 and CDR2 sequences are SGHNT and YYREEE (reference sequence). The CDR3 is 12 residues long. The ends were cut back, 4 bases at V and 8 bases at J, with 10 bases in the middle. CDR3 nucleotide sequence: TGTGCCAGCAGCCCCGCTTGGCATGAGCAGTTCTTC. Translation gives CASSPAWHEQFF.

This clone was seen a single time. The V and J genes are TRBV27 and TRBJ2-4; TRBD1 matches 7 bases. The germline CDR1 and CDR2 sequences are MNHEY and SMNVEV (reference sequence). Trimming at V came to 3 bases and at J to 9 bases, leaving 5 bases not matched to a gene. The CDR3 length is 13 residues. As DNA, the CDR3 is TGTGCCAGCAGTTTTACAGGGGTCGGCATTCAGTACTTC. This codes for CASSFTGVGIQYF.

This chain connects TRBV2 to TRBJ2-7; 10 bases align to TRBD1. From germline, CDR1 is SNHLY and CDR2 FYNNEI. Trimming cost V 5 bases and J 6 bases; bases outside gene matches: 13. The CDR3 loop spans 16 amino acids. CDR3 protein: CASSYSGGTGDREQYF. The CDR3 DNA reads TGTGCCAGCAGTTACTCCGGGGGGACAGGGGACCGCGAGCAGTACTTC.

The V call is TRBV6-6, the J call TRBJ1-3; tentatively, D is TRBD1 (5 bases). The CDR3 length is 16 residues. Per the germline V gene, CDR1 is MNHNY and CDR2 is SVGAGI (reference sequence). V gave up 0 bases and J gave up 1 base, with 10 bases separating them. In DNA form, the CDR3 reads TGTGCCAGCAGTTACTCTTTGGGGGGATCTGGAAACACCATATATTTT. It encodes CASSYSLGGSGNTIYF.

This chain uses TRBV19 with TRBJ1-1; 11 nucleotides match TRBD1. This CDR3 is 16 amino acids long. CDR1 and CDR2 from the germline V gene are LNHDA and SQIVND (reference sequence). Germline trimming cut 1 base from V and 0 bases from J; bases unmatched to any gene: 1. CDR3 bases: TGTGCCAGTAGTATAGGGACAGGGGGCCTGAACACTGAAGCTTTCTTT. Residues: CASSIGTGGLNTEAFF.

The chain joins TRBV20-1 to TRBJ2-1; D perhaps matches TRBD2 (6 bases). The CDR3 has 11 residues. Trimming shortened V by 2 bases and J by 9 bases, and 8 bases separated the two germline ends. Germline V gene sequence: CDR1 DFQATT, CDR2 SNEGSKA (reference sequence). CDR3 sequence (DNA): TGCAGTGCTAGACTAGCGATTGAGCAGTTCTTC. As protein: CSARLAIEQFF.

This chain joins TRBV6-1 and TRBJ2-5, with a tentative D call TRBD2 (6 bases). Germline V gives CDR1 MNHNS, CDR2 SASEGT. Trimming took 6 bases from V and 3 from J, leaving 17 bases between them. The CDR3 has 15 amino acids. The CDR3 here is CASSTPTSPEETQYF. DNA for the CDR3: TGTGCCAGCAGCACCCCGACTAGTCCTGAAGAGACCCAGTACTTC.

This clone showed up just once. The chain joins TRBV14 to TRBJ1-6; possibly TRBD1 for D (6 bases). This CDR3 has 16 residues. V was cut by 0 bases and J by 5 bases, with 11 bases left in between. Germline lookup yields CDR1 SGHDN and CDR2 FVKESK. CDR3 sequence: CASSQDLGGNNSPLHF. The CDR3 coding sequence is TGTGCCAGCAGCCAAGATTTAGGGGGAAATAATTCACCCCTCCACTTT.

V is TRBV6-6 and J is TRBJ2-5; TRBD1 aligns across 7 bases. Germline lookup yields CDR1 MNHNY and CDR2 SVGAGI (reference sequence). The CDR3 has 14 amino acids. The V gene end was trimmed by 4 bases and the J gene end by 2 bases; junction bases not matched to a gene: 4. The CDR3 nucleotides read TGTGCCAGCAGTTTTGGGACAGCTCAAGAGACCCAGTACTTC. This encodes CASSFGTAQETQYF.

The chain couples TRBV14 to TRBJ1-1, with 7 positions matching TRBD1. Germline-derived CDR1 and CDR2 are SGHDN and FVKESK. J was trimmed by 5 bases and V by 1 base; bases with no gene match: 10. The CDR3 sequence is 16 residues long. The CDR3 loop is CASSQAARQGSTEAFF. In DNA form, the CDR3 reads TGTGCCAGCAGCCAAGCCGCCCGACAGGGATCTACTGAAGCTTTCTTT.

The rearrangement joins TRBV4-1 to TRBJ2-5; D gene uncertain. The CDR3 is made up of 14 amino acids. Germline V lookup: CDR1 MGHRA, CDR2 YSYEKL. Trimming stripped 0 bases from V and 2 bases from J, with 7 bases between. The CDR3 reads CASSQESRQETQYF. The CDR3 nucleotides read TGCGCCAGCAGCCAAGAGAGCAGGCAAGAGACCCAGTACTTC.

This clone showed up just once. This chain uses TRBV30 with TRBJ2-7, with 9 nucleotides matching TRBD1. The CDR3 extends over 14 amino acids. Germline V CDR1 and CDR2: GTSNPN, SVGIG (reference sequence). Trimming took 6 bases from V and 3 from J; bases not matched to a gene: 9. CDR3 sequence: CACTRTGVYYEQYF. CDR3 DNA sequence: TGTGCCTGCACGAGGACAGGGGTTTACTACGAGCAGTACTTC.